This passage covers 18 T cell receptor beta chains from one sample sequenced in a study of blood T cell repertoires in COVID-19. Clones were sequenced by immunoSEQ multiplex PCR, and TCRdb holds only the in-frame ones, with some missing. The repertoire consists of under 250,000 clones, with roughly four fifths occurring once and the leading ten covering around 12%. The sequencing input was peripheral blood. These receptors all come from a woman in her forties with acute or convalescent COVID-19.

This clone was seen a single time. The chain employs TRBV3-1 (or the pseudogene TRBV3-2) and TRBJ2-5; D perhaps matches TRBD1 (7 bases). V lost 2 bases and J 4 bases, leaving 11 bases between the germline ends. From germline, CDR1 is LGHDT and CDR2 YNNKEL (reference sequence). The CDR3 spans 14 residues. The CDR3 DNA reads as TGTGCCAGCAGCCAATCAGGGGGGTCAGAGACCCAGTACTTC. Amino acids: CASSQSGGSETQYF.

The chain employs TRBV19 and TRBJ1-1; possible D gene TRBD1, 5 bases. The germline CDR1 and CDR2 sequences are LNHDA and SQIVND (reference sequence). V was clipped by 3 bases and J by 1 base, with 9 bases between them. The CDR3 consists of 14 residues. The CDR3 DNA is TGTGCCAGTAGTATCTGGGGCCAGAACACTGAAGCTTTCTTT. It encodes CASSIWGQNTEAFF.

The genes are TRBV5-1 and TRBJ1-3, with 9 positions matching TRBD1. The CDR3 length is 14 residues. Germline V gene data show CDR1 as SGHRS and CDR2 as YFSETQ. The V and J ends lost 3 bases and 5 bases, in that order; junction bases with no gene match: 3. The CDR3 here is CASSYGQGRNTIYF. The CDR3 region has the DNA TGCGCCAGCAGCTACGGACAGGGGAGAAACACCATATATTTT.

This clone occurred a few times. This chain joins TRBV6-6 and TRBJ2-7, with 13 bases fitting TRBD2. Germline loops: CDR1 MNHNY, CDR2 SVGAGI (reference sequence). The CDR3 consists of 16 residues. The V gene end was trimmed by 6 bases and the J gene end by 3 bases; junction bases not matched to a gene: 8. CDR3 region: CASSPGLAGRYYEQYF. The CDR3 bases are TGTGCCAGCAGCCCGGGACTAGCGGGACGCTACTACGAGCAGTACTTC.

V usage is TRBV10-1 and J usage is TRBJ2-7, with 7 bases aligning to TRBD2. CDR1 WNHNN and CDR2 SYGVQD come from the germline V gene (reference sequence). The junction had 4 bases not matched to a gene; V was cut back by 3 bases and J by 2 bases. CDR3 size: 14 residues. CDR3 nucleotides: TGCGCCAGCAGTGACACGGGGGGAACCTACGAGCAGTACTTC. Translation: CASSDTGGTYEQYF.

This rearrangement joins TRBV13 to TRBJ2-7; possible D gene TRBD2, 5 bases. CDR1 PRHDT and CDR2 FYEKMQ come from the germline V gene (reference sequence). This CDR3 has 16 amino acids. The germline V and J ends were trimmed by 5 bases and 2 bases, with 19 bases remaining between them. The CDR3 sequence is CASSTTEGTNPYEQYF. In DNA, the CDR3 is TGTGCCAGCAGCACGACCGAGGGTACCAACCCCTACGAGCAGTACTTC.

The V and J genes are TRBV4-3 and TRBJ2-3; D gene uncertain. From germline, CDR1 is LGHNA and CDR2 YSLEER. Between the trimmed V and J ends, which lost 0 bases and 0 bases, there was a span of 7 bases. The CDR3 is made up of 15 amino acids. CDR3 sequence reads: CASSQDRLSTDTQYF. The DNA for the CDR3 is TGCGCCAGCAGCCAAGACAGGCTTAGCACAGATACGCAGTATTTT.

The V call is TRBV15, the J call TRBJ2-2, with 9 bases aligning to TRBD2. CDR1 is LNHNV, CDR2 YYDKDF, per germline (reference sequence). The CDR3 covers 13 residues. V shed 9 bases, J shed 7 bases, and the junction held 6 bases outside the gene matches. DNA for the CDR3: TGTGCCACGGCGGGGGGGCAGATCGGGGAGCTGTTTTTT. Encoded protein: CATAGGQIGELFF. The whole variable domain, remainder taken from reference TRBV15 and TRBJ2-2, is DAMVIQNPRYQVTQFGKPVTLSCSQTLNHNVMYWYQQKSSQAPKLLFHYYDKDFNNEADTPDNFQSRRPNTSFCFLDIRSPGLGDTAMYLCATAGGQIGELFFGEGSRLTVL.

The rearrangement joins TRBV19 to TRBJ2-7; a weak D match, TRBD2 (6 bases). V lost 2 bases, J lost 7 bases, and 15 bases lay in between. This CDR3 comprises 14 residues. CDR1 and CDR2 from the germline V gene are LNHDA and SQIVND (reference sequence). Written as DNA, the CDR3 is TGTGCCAGTAGTATAATTTGGGCCGCGGGGGAGCAGTACTTC. This encodes CASSIIWAAGEQYF.

J is TRBJ2-7 and V is TRBV6-5, with unresolved D. CDR1 and CDR2 (germline): MNHEY, SVGAGI. Trimming cost V 4 bases and J 6 bases, with 10 bases left between them. The CDR3 runs to 12 residues. The CDR3 reads CASSSEFGEQYF. The DNA of the CDR3 is TGTGCCAGCAGTTCCGAGTTTGGCGAGCAGTACTTC.

CDR3 sequence (DNA): TGTGCCAGTAGTATAGTAGGACAGCCAGGGCTCACAGATACGCAGTATTTT. It yields the protein CASSIVGQPGLTDTQYF. The chain is built from TRBV19 and TRBJ2-3, with a weak D call TRBD1 (6 bases). CDR1 is LNHDA, CDR2 SQIVND, per germline (reference sequence). V was clipped by 1 base and J by 2 bases, with 16 bases between them. The CDR3 has 17 amino acids.

This chain links TRBV30 with TRBJ1-5; the D gene is possibly TRBD1 (6 bases). The CDR3 totals 12 residues. V lost 5 bases and J 9 bases, leaving 14 bases between the germline ends. In germline, CDR1 is GTSNPN, CDR2 SVGIG (reference sequence). The DNA for the CDR3 is TGTGCCTGGGCACAGGGAAAATGGCCCCAGCATTTT. Amino acids: CAWAQGKWPQHF.

V is TRBV30 and J is TRBJ2-3; tentative D call: TRBD1 (5 bases). The CDR3 covers 15 residues. V lost 3 bases and J lost 1, with 14 bases in between. The V gene's germline CDR1 is GTSNPN and CDR2 SVGIG (reference sequence). The CDR3 loop is CAWSWRQWGTDTQYF. The CDR3 DNA reads as TGTGCCTGGAGCTGGAGACAGTGGGGCACAGATACGCAGTATTTT.

V is TRBV5-5 and J is TRBJ1-2, with 12 positions matching TRBD1. V was clipped by 2 bases and J by 8 bases; unmatched bases: 7. Germline V gene data show CDR1 as SGHKS and CDR2 as YYEKEE (reference sequence). This CDR3 contains 15 residues. CDR3 sequence reads: CASSLPGQGAKGYTF. CDR3 sequence (DNA): TGTGCCAGCAGCTTACCGGGACAGGGGGCGAAGGGCTACACCTTC.

V usage is TRBV12-2 and J usage is TRBJ1-2; the D segment call TRBD1 is taken from the table without a DNA check. TRBV12-2 is a recognized pseudogene. The length of the CDR3 is 18 residues. CDR3 sequence reads: CASRLSQTGNSSRYGYTF. The CDR3 DNA follows: TGTGCAAGTCGCTTATCCCAAACAGGGAATTCCTCTAGGTATGGCTACACCTTC.

The CDR3 nucleotides are TGTGCCAGCAGTTACGCGACAGGGGGGTATGGCTACACCTTC. This codes for CASSYATGGYGYTF. This chain uses TRBV6-5 with TRBJ1-2; 9 bases are a match to TRBD1. Trimming at V came to 2 bases and at J to 5 bases, leaving 3 bases not matched to a gene. This CDR3 comprises 14 residues. Per germline, CDR1 MNHEY and CDR2 SVGAGI.

The count of this clone is one. This rearrangement joins TRBV19 to TRBJ2-3, with D tentatively TRBD1 (6 bases). Looked up from germline, CDR1 is LNHDA and CDR2 is SQIVND (reference sequence). Trimming removed 2 bases at V and 3 bases at J, with 6 bases between. The CDR3 sequence is 13 residues long. In DNA form, the CDR3 reads TGTGCCAGTAGTATAACAGGGACAGATACGCAGTATTTT. Amino acid sequence: CASSITGTDTQYF.

This chain connects TRBV19 to TRBJ1-1; a possible D gene is TRBD1 (5 bases). Between the trimmed V and J ends, which lost 1 base and 6 bases, there was a span of 9 bases. The germline V gene encodes CDR1 LNHDA and CDR2 SQIVND (reference sequence). The CDR3 loop spans 13 amino acids. CDR3 nucleotides: TGTGCCAGTAGTATAGGTAGGGGTGCTGAAGCTTTCTTT. Its protein product is CASSIGRGAEAFF.